A selection of T cell receptor beta chains follows, all from one sample in a study of cytomegalovirus exposure and HLA in healthy donors. Produced via immunoSEQ multiplex PCR; TCRdb's table is partial and in-frame only. The table includes 160,000 or so clones, around three quarters detected once. Material for sequencing was PBMCs. Receptors originate from a man in his forties in good health and CMV-seronegative. CDR3s leave out the opening cysteine and the closing phenylalanine or tryptophan.

v_call: TRBV25-1; j_call: TRBJ2-5; cdr3_aa: ASSEGGVGETQY
v_call: TRBV19; j_call: TRBJ2-1; cdr3_aa: ASSIRRGSYNEQF
v_call: TRBV6-1; j_call: TRBJ2-1; cdr3_aa: ASSVIRASYNEQF
v_call: TRBV21-1; j_call: TRBJ2-2; cdr3_aa: ASSKEAGGPSSGELF
v_call: TRBV6-5; j_call: TRBJ1-1; cdr3_aa: ASKVTGGFPAF
v_call: TRBV7-6; j_call: TRBJ1-5; cdr3_aa: ASSPGGKTNQPQH
v_call: TRBV2; j_call: TRBJ2-7; cdr3_aa: ASSDWAGEGSYEQY
v_call: TRBV5-5; j_call: TRBJ2-2; cdr3_aa: ASSDPGTGGASGELF
v_call: TRBV19; j_call: TRBJ2-1; cdr3_aa: ATTPRLALDNEQF
v_call: TRBV6-5; j_call: TRBJ2-5; cdr3_aa: ASSLNWWETQY
v_call: TRBV5-6; j_call: TRBJ1-5; cdr3_aa: ASSLGQHSNQPQH
v_call: TRBV6-6; j_call: TRBJ2-2; cdr3_aa: ASILGPRRGTGELF
v_call: TRBV28; j_call: TRBJ1-1; cdr3_aa: ASSDPGQGTEAF
v_call: TRBV7-2; j_call: TRBJ2-7; cdr3_aa: ASRRTGGAIGYEQY
v_call: TRBV7-3; j_call: TRBJ2-7; cdr3_aa: ASSLTPGTTYEQY
v_call: TRBV7-3; j_call: TRBJ1-1; cdr3_aa: ASSSGNRGSAF
v_call: TRBV9; j_call: TRBJ1-1; cdr3_aa: ASSTGQGQAAEAF
v_call: TRBV27; j_call: TRBJ1-1; cdr3_aa: ASSLWKGLRNTEAF
v_call: TRBV2; j_call: TRBJ2-3; cdr3_aa: ASRARGDTQY
v_call: TRBV19; j_call: TRBJ1-5; cdr3_aa: ASSILRSNQPQH
v_call: TRBV4-1; j_call: TRBJ2-6; cdr3_aa: ASSLFTGPGANGLT
v_call: TRBV9; j_call: TRBJ2-2; cdr3_aa: ASSVKPPTSNTGELF
v_call: TRBV28; j_call: TRBJ1-1; cdr3_aa: ASSSTDRADTEAF
v_call: TRBV5-1; j_call: TRBJ1-3; cdr3_aa: ASRSAGITGNTIY
v_call: TRBV19; j_call: TRBJ1-5; cdr3_aa: ASSGTGGPQPQH
v_call: TRBV5-1; j_call: TRBJ2-2; cdr3_aa: ASSLSGANTGELF
v_call: TRBV14; j_call: TRBJ1-2; cdr3_aa: ASSQVPGSNYGYT
v_call: TRBV28; j_call: TRBJ1-2; cdr3_aa: AAWPTNYGYT
v_call: TRBV30; j_call: TRBJ2-1; cdr3_aa: AFDSGGRPHNEQF
v_call: TRBV27; j_call: TRBJ2-7; cdr3_aa: ASSLGQGPTYEQY